Listed below are T cell receptor beta chains from one sample, sequenced in a study of T cell changes during pregnancy in multiple sclerosis. Sequencing used immunoSEQ multiplex PCR; TCRdb keeps in-frame clones, though not all of them. The profile shows about 49,000 clones, under 95% of them singletons. The sequences come from CD8+ T cells from peripheral blood mononuclear cells, collected before pregnancy. The receptor set was obtained from a female donor with multiple sclerosis, enrolled in a pregnancy study. CDR3s leave out the opening cysteine and the closing phenylalanine or tryptophan. The listing skips clone size in some rows; elsewhere it reads once, few, many or a size class.

v_gene | abundance | len | CDR3aa
TRBV7-9 | NA | 13 | ASSLLISSTDTQY
TRBV7-7 | NA | 12 | ASSVGLGGYEQY
TRBV6-5 | NA | 13 | ASSYSEDSNQPQH
TRBV7-3 | NA | 12 | ASSLGLAGDTQY
TRBV5-8 | NA | 14 | ASSPRDRVLRDTQY
TRBV5-1 | NA | 10 | ASNSSGNTIY
TRBV29-1 | NA | 12 | SVVEERGTGELF
TRBV7-9 | once | 11 | ASSADRGGGYT
TRBV19 | NA | 12 | ASSEDRAFYEQY
TRBV7-6 | NA | 13 | ASSLSGGIDYGYT
TRBV11-2 | NA | 13 | ASSFSLAGYNEQF
TRBV11-2 | NA | 13 | ASSLLKREGVEQY
TRBV7-6 | NA | 12 | ASSMADGDYEQY
TRBV29-1 | NA | 12 | SLNRHEGAYEQY
TRBV9 | NA | 14 | ASSVGGLAGQETQY
TRBV10-3 | medium-sized | 12 | AISARTLGNTIY
TRBV9 | NA | 14 | ASSAPSGSVSDTQY
TRBV9 | once | 13 | ASSVEGQANEKLF
TRBV21-1 | few | 13 | ASSAQDRLNTEAF
TRBV7-8 | NA | 9 | ASSLYGEQY
TRBV19 | NA | 12 | ASTEGQGHPEAF
TRBV9 | once | 13 | ASSVFGGPTGELF
TRBV27 | NA | 13 | ASRLTIGDNQPQH
TRBV9 | NA | 13 | ASSVGGRASYEQY
TRBV4-1 | NA | 13 | ASSQEEREVYEQY
TRBV27 | NA | 12 | ASSLGTGYDEQF
TRBV4-1 | NA | 14 | ASSPFGTGGSYEQY
TRBV29-1 | NA | 11 | SVIGSSYNEQF
TRBV5-1 | NA | 12 | ASSFRGSSYEQY
TRBV30 | NA | 14 | AWSGGGGTYNNEQF